These T cell receptor beta chains were read from a single sample in a study of T cell repertoires in cytomegalovirus infection. MiXCR, run by TCRdb on the reads, gives a single entry per CDR3 protein. Altogether fewer than 950,000 distinct CDR3 sequences are present, approximately 32% being singletons, with the ten largest covering 9.5% to 15%. No antigens are known for them. Sequencing was performed on cultured CD8+ T cells from PBMCs, taken from culture after CMV antigen stimulation. These receptors were collected from a human donor in good health (CMV status not recorded). Some clones in this sample may be carry-over from other donors' samples. Each CDR3 is given with its conserved first and last residue. Fields, in order: CDR3 length, V gene, D gene, clone size, J gene, CDR3 DNA, CDR3 protein. A D gene is named only where the DNA matches it firmly. Clone size, where shown, is once, few, many, or a class for clones that have expanded.

>18|TRBV4-1|.|.|TRBJ2-6
TGCGCCAGCACAGAACCGGGTCTCCCCCCGTCTGGGGCCAACGTCCTGACTTTC
CASTEPGLPPSGANVLTF
>17|TRBV12-3/TRBV12-4|.|many|TRBJ2-5
TGTGCCAGCAGTTTTTCCCCCACCGTTAGCGGCCAAGAGACCCAGTACTTC
CASSFSPTVSGQETQYF
>13|TRBV14|.|.|TRBJ2-7
TGTGCCAGCAGCCACCCAGGGTTTTACGAGCAGTACTTC
CASSHPGFYEQYF
>15|TRBV5-1|.|.|TRBJ1-1
TGCGCCAGCAGCGTAGGAGGCTCGGGGGCAGGTGAAGCTTTCTTT
CASSVGGSGAGEAFF
>17|TRBV7-8|TRBD2|few|TRBJ2-1
TGTGCCAGCAGCTACAGGACTAGCGGGGGGGCCAGGGATGAGCAGTTCTTC
CASSYRTSGGARDEQFF
>15|TRBV5-3|.|.|TRBJ1-2
TGTGCCAGCAGCTTGAGAGGGTCCGCTAACTATGGCTACACCTTC
CASSLRGSANYGYTF
>11|TRBV6-5|.|.|TRBJ2-3
TGTGCCAGCGGGGACGGGGGCTTAAACCTTTTT
CASGDGGLNLF
>15|TRBV7-6|TRBD1|.|TRBJ1-4
TGTGCCAGCAGCTCCCGGGACAGGGTATTTGAAAAACTGTTTTTT
CASSSRDRVFEKLFF
>17|TRBV4-3|.|.|TRBJ1-5
TGCGCCAGCAGCCAAGACCTGGACAGCGGTAGCAATCAGCCCCAGCATTTT
CASSQDLDSGSNQPQHF
>12|TRBV6-1|.|.|TRBJ2-2
TGTGCCGGAGGAAAGAACACCGGGGAGCTGTTTTTT
CAGGKNTGELFF
>15|TRBV29-1|TRBD1|.|TRBJ2-7
TGCAGCGTTGAAGTGGGGACAGGGTTTACCTACGAGCAGTACTTC
CSVEVGTGFTYEQYF
>15|TRBV7-8|.|few|TRBJ2-1
TGTGCCAGCAGCTTAGATGGGGGGCTCGACAATGAGCAGTTCTTC
CASSLDGGLDNEQFF
>14|TRBV7-6|.|many|TRBJ2-1
TGTGCCAGCAGCACTCGTCTACCCCCCAATGAGCAGTTCTTC
CASSTRLPPNEQFF
>12|TRBV10-3|.|few|TRBJ2-1
TGTGCCATCTGGGACCCTCCCAATGAGCAGTTCTTC
CAIWDPPNEQFF
>14|TRBV10-3|.|few|TRBJ2-2
TGTGCCATCAGTGAGTCCCAGCTCACCGGGGAGCTGTTTTTT
CAISESQLTGELFF
>13|TRBV11-2|.|many|TRBJ1-2
TGTGCCAGCAGCCCGGGGGGATTCTATGGCTACACCTTC
CASSPGGFYGYTF
>16|TRBV4-2|.|.|TRBJ2-3
TGTGCCAGCAGCCAAGACTACGGGGGGCCCACAGATACGCAGTATTTT
CASSQDYGGPTDTQYF
>13|TRBV27|.|few|TRBJ2-7
TGTGCCAGCAGTTTAGGGTGGGGAGGCGAGCAGTACTTC
CASSLGWGGEQYF
>18|TRBV15|TRBD2|few|TRBJ2-4
TGTGCCACCAGCAGAGGAACTAGCGGGGGGGCTGCCAAAAACATTCAGTACTTC
CATSRGTSGGAAKNIQYF
>15|TRBV5-1|TRBD1|.|TRBJ2-1
TGCGCCAGCAGCTTAGGGACAGGGCAACGCAATGAGCAGTTCTTC
CASSLGTGQRNEQFF
>16|TRBV6-5|TRBD2|.|TRBJ2-4
TGTGCCAGCAGTTACACTAGCGGGGGGACGACGGACATTCAGTACTTC
CASSYTSGGTTDIQYF
>15|TRBV7-9|.|few|TRBJ2-3
TGTGCCAGCAGCTTAGAGGCAGCCGGAACAGATACGCAGTATTTT
CASSLEAAGTDTQYF
>15|TRBV4-1|TRBD1|.|TRBJ1-1
TGTGCCAGCAGCCAAAAGCGGACAGGGGGGACTGAAGCTTTCTTT
CASSQKRTGGTEAFF
>13|TRBV12-3/TRBV12-4|.|many|TRBJ1-1
TGTGCCAGCAGCTCCCGACAGAACACTGAAGCTTTCTTT
CASSSRQNTEAFF
>13|TRBV7-8|TRBD1|.|TRBJ2-2
TGTGCCACCCGGACAGGGGGCACCGGGGAGCTGTTTTTT
CATRTGGTGELFF
>13|TRBV11-3|TRBD1|many|TRBJ2-5
TGTGCCAGCAGCGGGACAGCCCAAGAGACCCAGTACTTC
CASSGTAQETQYF
>13|TRBV6-1|.|.|TRBJ1-1
TGTGCCAGCAGTGAGGAAATGGACACTGAAGCTTTCTTT
CASSEEMDTEAFF
>15|TRBV6-1|.|.|TRBJ2-5
TGTGCCAGCAGTGAAATAGTCGGGGGGCGGCAGACCCAGTACTTC
CASSEIVGGRQTQYF
>16|TRBV4-1|TRBD1|.|TRBJ2-3
TGCGCCAGCAGCCAAAGAGGGGGCTTTGGCACAGATACGCAGTATTTT
CASSQRGGFGTDTQYF
>12|TRBV12-3/TRBV12-4|.|.|TRBJ2-5
TGTGCCAGCAGGGACAATCAAGAGACCCAGTACTTC
CASRDNQETQYF
>14|TRBV7-9|.|few|TRBJ1-2
TGTGCCAGCAGCACTCGACAGGACTTATGGCTAGGAGCCTTC
CASSTRQDLWLGAF
>14|TRBV7-8|.|many|TRBJ2-7
TGTGCCAGCAGTCGGGGTTTAGTCGGCTACGAGCAGTACTTC
CASSRGLVGYEQYF
>14|TRBV27|.|.|TRBJ2-1
TGTGCCAGCAGTTTAAGGGACAAATACAATGAGCAGTTCTTC
CASSLRDKYNEQFF
>15|TRBV6-6|.|few|TRBJ1-6
TGTGCCAGCAAAGGAGGGGGCTCCTATAATTCACCCCTCCACTTT
CASKGGGSYNSPLHF
>12|TRBV7-2|.|.|TRBJ2-7
TGTGCCAGCAGCTTGGGAGAATACGAGCAGTACTTC
CASSLGEYEQYF
>15|TRBV4-1|.|.|TRBJ1-4
TGCGCCAGCAGCCACCGAGACGCAACTAATGAAAAACTGTTTTTT
CASSHRDATNEKLFF
>12|TRBV10-3|.|.|TRBJ2-3
TGTGCCATCGGAGGGGGAGAAGATACGCAGTATTTT
CAIGGGEDTQYF
>13|TRBV4-1|.|many|TRBJ2-1
TGCGCCAGCAGCCAAGAGGACAACAATGAGCAGTTCTTC
CASSQEDNNEQFF
>14|TRBV5-5|.|.|TRBJ2-5
TGTGCCAGCAGCCTGCGAGCGGGTTACGAGACCCAGTACTTC
CASSLRAGYETQYF
>13|TRBV6-5|.|.|TRBJ1-1
TGTGCCAGTTTTTGGATGATGAACACTGAAGCTTTCTTT
CASFWMMNTEAFF
>14|TRBV7-9|TRBD2|.|TRBJ2-5
TGTGCCAGCAGCCCCTTAAGCGGGGAAGGGACCCAGTACTTC
CASSPLSGEGTQYF
>17|TRBV15|.|.|TRBJ2-2
TGTGCCACCAGCAGAGATCTAGAGGGGCTCGGAGCCGGGGAGCTGTTTTTT
CATSRDLEGLGAGELFF
>14|TRBV14|TRBD1|.|TRBJ1-2
TGTGTCAGCAGCCATCGCACGACAGGGGAGGGCTACACCTTC
CVSSHRTTGEGYTF
>16|TRBV6-2/TRBV6-3|TRBD1|.|TRBJ1-5
TGTGCCAGCAGTTGGGGGGACAGGGCGATCAATCAGCCCCAGCATTTT
CASSWGDRAINQPQHF
>11|TRBV29-1|.|.|TRBJ1-2
TGCAGCGTCCAAGTTGGCTATGGCTACACCTTC
CSVQVGYGYTF
>14|TRBV7-9|.|.|TRBJ1-1
TGTGCCAGCAGCTTAGTTGGTGGGACTGCTGAAGCTTTCTTT
CASSLVGGTAEAFF
>14|TRBV4-2|.|.|TRBJ1-1
TGTGCCAGCGGCGATCCGGACAGAATCACTGAAGCTTTCTTT
CASGDPDRITEAFF
>15|TRBV7-6|TRBD1|many|TRBJ2-3
TGTGCCAGCAGCGCCACAGGGGGCAGGGCAGATACGCAGTATTTT
CASSATGGRADTQYF
>13|TRBV27|.|few|TRBJ2-7
TGTGCCAGCAGTTTCCGACTCAGCTACGAGCAGTACTTC
CASSFRLSYEQYF
>15|TRBV19|TRBD1|.|TRBJ2-3
TGTGCCAGTAGCTGGGACAGGGAAAGCACAGATACGCAGTATTTT
CASSWDRESTDTQYF
>15|TRBV3-1|.|.|TRBJ2-7
TGTGCCAGCAGCCACCGTAGTCAGGCAAACTACGAGCAGTACTTC
CASSHRSQANYEQYF
>16|TRBV6-6|.|.|TRBJ1-1
TGTGCCAGCAGTTACTCGAGAGGGTGGATGAACACTGAAGCTTTCTTT
CASSYSRGWMNTEAFF
>13|TRBV7-2|.|many|TRBJ1-5
TGTGCCAGCAGCTTTGATGGGAATCAGCCCCAGCATTTT
CASSFDGNQPQHF
>17|TRBV19|TRBD2|.|TRBJ2-1
TGTGCCAGTAGTATAGATGGGAGCGGGGGGGCCAGGCTGGAGCAGTTCTTC
CASSIDGSGGARLEQFF
>13|TRBV7-4|.|once|TRBJ2-7
TGTGCCAGCAGCGTACAGGGTGGCTACGAGCAGTACTTC
CASSVQGGYEQYF
>13|TRBV7-8|.|many|TRBJ1-1
TGTGCCAGCAGCAAAACACCCGCACGTCGAGCTTTCTTT
CASSKTPARRAFF
>16|TRBV10-3|.|.|TRBJ2-6
TGTGCCATCGGCGGGGACCCAGACTCTGGGGCCAACGTCCTGACTTTC
CAIGGDPDSGANVLTF